Below, one T cell receptor (beta chain) is given with its context. What it binds is unknown. The immunoSEQ assay was v3.0, run at survey level. Sequenced by immunoSEQ multiplex PCR; TCRdb stores in-frame clones only, minus some. The sample holds 30,000 to 40,000 clones, around 79% seen once. The source of the sample is a study of long-term antiretroviral therapy in people with HIV. Study-level findings and limits: Post-ART samples showed increased diversity that remained below transplant donor control levels.

CDR1 is SEHNR, CDR2 FQNEAQ, per germline (reference sequence). The ends lost 5 bases at V and 8 bases at J; junction bases unmatched: 16. CDR3 size: 16 residues. Cryopreserved PBMC numbered roughly 0.9-11 million per sample before DNA extraction. The material was unsorted PBMCs, obtained 1.9 years after starting antiretroviral therapy. The chain combines TRBV7-9 with TRBJ1-1, with 8 nucleotides matching TRBD1. This receptor was identified in a man aged 18 to 29 with HIV. The CDR3 DNA reads TGTGCCAGCAGCATCACCCAAGGGGACAGGAGATACGAAGCTTTCTTT. It translates to CASSITQGDRRYEAFF.